These 21 T cell receptor beta chains originate from one sample sequenced in a study of ipilimumab plus nivolumab after autologous stem cell transplantation. The data were produced by immunoSEQ multiplex PCR, yet TCRdb's version contains in-frame clones alone and is incomplete. The data contain tens of thousands of clones, more than 70% of them seen just once; the ten biggest clones take up approximately 0.82%. The sequencing here drew on PBMCs, taken in a trial of ipilimumab plus nivolumab as post-transplant consolidation. These receptors were taken from a male donor with multiple myeloma.

The chain links TRBV4-1 to TRBJ1-4; possible D gene TRBD1, 6 bases. The CDR3 is made up of 15 amino acids. V was shortened by 4 bases and J by 2 bases, with 11 bases between the two germline ends. Germline V CDR1 and CDR2: MGHRA, YSYEKL. The CDR3 spells CASSRGAGTNEKLFF. The CDR3 nucleotides read TGCGCCAGCAGCCGGGGGGCGGGGACTAATGAAAAACTGTTTTTT.

The chain uses TRBV4-1 and TRBJ2-2, with D unclear. Germline CDR1 MGHRA, CDR2 YSYEKL. Trimming left V 1 base short and J 1 base short, with 4 bases between. The CDR3 is 14 amino acids. The CDR3 nucleotides read TGCGCCAGCAGCCAAGCCAGGAACACCGGGGAGCTGTTTTTT. This codes for CASSQARNTGELFF.

The chain recombines TRBV2 with TRBJ2-1, with D unresolved. The CDR3 consists of 13 residues. CDR1 is SNHLY and CDR2 is FYNNEI in the germline V gene. The V gene lost 9 bases and the J gene lost 1 base, with 10 bases spanning the gap. The DNA of the CDR3 is TGTGCCAGTCGTTTGATGTCCTACAATGAGCAGTTCTTC. It is translated as CASRLMSYNEQFF.

The V call is TRBV27, the J call TRBJ1-5; perhaps TRBD1 as D (5 bases). The CDR3 totals 17 residues. Trimming shortened V by 0 bases and J by 4 bases, and 16 bases separated the two germline ends. Germline CDR1 is MNHEY and CDR2 is SMNVEV (reference sequence). The CDR3 nucleotides are TGTGCCAGCAGTTTATCGGGTGGGTACCAGGGTAATCAGCCCCAGCATTTT. Protein sequence: CASSLSGGYQGNQPQHF.

The chain employs TRBV7-3 and TRBJ2-1; 7 nucleotides agree with TRBD2. CDR3 size: 16 residues. The trim removed 1 base at V and 0 bases at J, leaving 3 bases unmatched. Germline V gene sequence: CDR1 SGHTA, CDR2 FQGTGA. The DNA for the CDR3 is TGTGCCAGCAGCTTAAGTGCGGGGGTCTCCTACAATGAGCAGTTCTTC. This gives the protein CASSLSAGVSYNEQFF. Based on the CDR3 plus reference TRBV7-3 and TRBJ2-1, the full variable domain is GAGVSQTPSNKVTEKGKYVELRCDPISGHTALYWYRQSLGQGPEFLIYFQGTGAADDSGLPNDRFFAVRPEGSVSTLKIQRTERGDSAVYLCASSLSAGVSYNEQFFGPGTRLTVL.

This sequence joins TRBV10-1 and TRBJ2-1; 12 bases map to TRBD2. Germline CDR1 WNHNN, CDR2 SYGVQD (reference sequence). This CDR3 has 17 amino acids. The trim removed 5 bases at V and 3 bases at J, leaving 8 bases unmatched. The CDR3 reads CASSPRLAGEIYNEQFF. The CDR3 DNA follows: TGCGCCAGCAGTCCCAGACTAGCGGGAGAAATCTACAATGAGCAGTTCTTC.

The rearrangement uses TRBV2 and TRBJ1-1; D is uncertain. Germline assignment: CDR1 SNHLY and CDR2 FYNNEI. The V end was cut by 6 bases, the J end by 5 bases, with 10 bases between. The CDR3 sequence is 12 residues long. DNA for the CDR3: TGTGCCAGCAGCTATGACGGGACTGAAGCTTTCTTT. Its translation: CASSYDGTEAFF.

The chain's CDR3 is CASSLGDRDYNEQFF. In nucleotides, the CDR3 is TGCGCCAGCAGCTTAGGGGACAGAGATTACAATGAGCAGTTCTTC. The rearrangement joins TRBV5-1 to TRBJ2-1, with 7 bases matching TRBD1. V trimming: 2 bases; J trimming: 4 bases; junction bases outside the gene matches: 6. The CDR3 is 15 amino acids. The germline gives CDR1 SGHRS, CDR2 YFSETQ.

CDR3 residues: CASSVGRGETQYF. Here the CDR3 DNA reads TGTGCCAGCAGCGTAGGCCGGGGGGAGACCCAGTACTTC. The J gene is TRBJ2-5, the V gene TRBV9; weak D call: TRBD2 (6 bases). CDR1 and CDR2 from the germline V gene are SGDLS and YYNGEE. The length of the CDR3 is 13 residues. V gave up 0 bases and J gave up 5 bases, with 8 bases separating them.

The count of this clone is one. The chain recombines TRBV27 with TRBJ1-1; D not certain. Per germline, CDR1 MNHEY and CDR2 SMNVEV (reference sequence). The length of the CDR3 is 14 residues. V was trimmed by 2 bases and J by 1 base, leaving 8 bases between them. The CDR3 reads CASSLAAGNTEAFF. DNA for the CDR3: TGTGCCAGCAGTTTAGCGGCAGGGAACACTGAAGCTTTCTTT.

This CDR3 is CASSIASDWRNSPLHF. In DNA form, the CDR3 reads TGTGCCAGTAGTATAGCCTCTGACTGGAGAAATTCACCCCTCCACTTT. J is TRBJ1-6 and V is TRBV19; D remains unclear. CDR3 size: 16 residues. Trimming took off 1 base at V and 7 bases at J, with 14 bases between the two ends. Germline lookup yields CDR1 LNHDA and CDR2 SQIVND (reference sequence). The full variable domain, in which reference TRBV19 and TRBJ1-6 provide the parts outside the CDR3, is DGGITQSPKYLFRKEGQNVTLSCEQNLNHDAMYWYRQDPGQGLRLIYYSQIVNDFQKGDIAEGYSVSREKKESFPLTVTSAQKNPTAFYLCASSIASDWRNSPLHFGNGTRLTVT.

This rearrangement joins TRBV18 to TRBJ2-2; D unclear. This CDR3 region has 16 residues. CDR1 is KGHSH and CDR2 is LQKENI in the germline V gene. The V gene lost 2 bases and the J gene lost 0 bases, with 10 bases spanning the gap. In DNA, the CDR3 is TGTGCCAGCTCACCAAGGGCAGGAGCGAACACCGGGGAGCTGTTTTTT. Protein sequence: CASSPRAGANTGELFF.

In its sample, this clone was seen a few times. The chain is built from TRBV11-2 and TRBJ1-5; unclear D gene. There are 13 residues in the CDR3. Germline-derived CDR1 and CDR2 are SGHAT and FQNNGV. Trimming removed 2 bases at V and 4 bases at J, with 6 bases between. This CDR3 reads CASSLQRNQPQHF. The CDR3 bases are TGTGCCAGCAGCTTACAGCGAAATCAGCCCCAGCATTTT.

In DNA, the CDR3 is TGTGCCAGCAGTCGCCTGCTGGAGACAGTTGGAAAAGAGACCCAGTACTTC. It translates to CASSRLLETVGKETQYF. The genes are TRBV27 and TRBJ2-5, with TRBD1 as a possible D gene (5 bases). Per germline, CDR1 MNHEY and CDR2 SMNVEV (reference sequence). The CDR3 length is 17 residues. Trimming cost V 5 bases and J 3 bases, with 22 bases left between them.

The genes are TRBV19 and TRBJ1-1; perhaps TRBD1 as D (6 bases). The CDR3 spans 14 residues. Germline V gene lookup returns CDR1 LNHDA and CDR2 SQIVND (reference sequence). V was shortened by 7 bases and J by 6 bases, with 18 bases between the two germline ends. CDR3 residues: CASNGRGGLSEAFF. The CDR3 nucleotides are TGTGCCAGTAACGGGAGGGGGGGTTTATCTGAAGCTTTCTTT.

The chain joins TRBV6-5 to TRBJ1-5, with D unresolved. The CDR3 length is 15 residues. Per germline, CDR1 MNHEY and CDR2 SVGAGI. Trimming left V 0 bases short and J 6 bases short, with 12 bases between. The CDR3 coding sequence is TGTGCCAGCAGTTACTCATCCAGTCCACCTCAGCCCCAGCATTTT. Its protein product is CASSYSSSPPQPQHF.

The V call is TRBV6-1, the J call TRBJ1-5, with a weak D call TRBD1 (5 bases). Deletions cut 2 bases from V and 6 bases from J, with 14 bases between. There are 15 residues in the CDR3. The V gene's germline CDR1 is MNHNS and CDR2 SASEGT. The CDR3 here is CASSEQPQGGQPQHF. The CDR3 coding sequence is TGTGCCAGCAGTGAACAACCTCAGGGAGGTCAGCCCCAGCATTTT.

The chain employs TRBV4-3 and TRBJ1-2, with no clear D. The CDR3 extends over 14 amino acids. Germline CDR1 and CDR2: LGHNA and YSLEER. The ends were cut back, 1 base at V and 6 bases at J, with 12 bases in the middle. CDR3 sequence reads: CASSQGPQNHGYTF. CDR3 coding DNA: TGCGCCAGCAGCCAAGGGCCACAGAACCATGGCTACACCTTC.

This clone was detected only once. The CDR3 is CASSLQGNTEAFF. The CDR3 DNA reads TGTGCCAGCAGCCTCCAGGGGAACACTGAAGCTTTCTTT. The chain recombines TRBV9 with TRBJ1-1, with TRBD1 as a possible D gene (5 bases). CDR1 is SGDLS and CDR2 is YYNGEE in the germline V gene. The CDR3 loop spans 13 amino acids. Trimming stripped 4 bases from V and 1 base from J, with 8 bases between.

The chain combines TRBV19 with TRBJ1-5; D not resolved. The CDR3 spans 14 residues. Trimming took 6 bases from V and 0 from J, leaving 9 bases between them. CDR1 and CDR2 from the germline V gene are LNHDA and SQIVND (reference sequence). The CDR3 reads CASSSHDSNQPQHF. CDR3 DNA: TGTGCCAGTAGCTCGCACGATAGCAATCAGCCCCAGCATTTT.

The V call is TRBV5-4, the J call TRBJ1-3; D uncertain. This CDR3 is 14 amino acids long. CDR1 is SGHNT and CDR2 is YYREEE in the germline V gene (reference sequence). V was cut by 2 bases and J by 4 bases, with 10 bases left in between. The CDR3 nucleotides are TGTGCCAGCAGCTTTGGGGTGGGCGGAAACACCATATATTTT. Translating gives CASSFGVGGNTIYF.